A single T cell receptor beta chain is shown here with its context. One junction end disagrees with the germline gene, perhaps due to a read error. The data are from a study of T cells after posttransplantation cyclophosphamide. Profiled with immunoSEQ multiplex PCR; TCRdb holds only in-frame clones, not every one. The data show over 15,000 clones, roughly 92% seen once. Cells defined as naive were viable CD3+CD4+ or CD3+CD8+ and CCR7+CD45RA+CD45RO-CD95-CD27+CD28+. The receptor comes from a woman aged 50 to 60 in good health and a related stem cell transplant donor. The sample comprised naive CD4+ T cells sorted from blood.

The chain's CDR3 is CASSLEVPYGQYF. In DNA, the CDR3 is TGTGCCAGCAGCTTGGAGGTCCCCTACGGGCAGTACTTC. This chain joins TRBV7-2 and TRBJ2-7; the D gene is possibly TRBD2 (5 bases). CDR3 length equals 13 residues. Germline V gene sequence: CDR1 SGHTA, CDR2 FQGNSA.